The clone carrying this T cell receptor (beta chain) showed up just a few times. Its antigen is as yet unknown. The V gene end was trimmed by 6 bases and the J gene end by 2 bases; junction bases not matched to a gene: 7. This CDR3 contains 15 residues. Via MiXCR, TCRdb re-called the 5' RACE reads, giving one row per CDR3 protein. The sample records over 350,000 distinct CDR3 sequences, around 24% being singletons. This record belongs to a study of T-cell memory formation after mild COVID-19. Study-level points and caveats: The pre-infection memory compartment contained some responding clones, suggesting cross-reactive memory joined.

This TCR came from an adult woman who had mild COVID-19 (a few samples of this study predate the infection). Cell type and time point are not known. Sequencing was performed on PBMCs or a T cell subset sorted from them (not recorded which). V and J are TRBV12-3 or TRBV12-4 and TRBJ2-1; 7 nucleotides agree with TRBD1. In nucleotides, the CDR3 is TGTGCCAGCAGACTCCGACAGGGTCCCTACAATGAGCAGTTCTTC. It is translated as CASRLRQGPYNEQFF.